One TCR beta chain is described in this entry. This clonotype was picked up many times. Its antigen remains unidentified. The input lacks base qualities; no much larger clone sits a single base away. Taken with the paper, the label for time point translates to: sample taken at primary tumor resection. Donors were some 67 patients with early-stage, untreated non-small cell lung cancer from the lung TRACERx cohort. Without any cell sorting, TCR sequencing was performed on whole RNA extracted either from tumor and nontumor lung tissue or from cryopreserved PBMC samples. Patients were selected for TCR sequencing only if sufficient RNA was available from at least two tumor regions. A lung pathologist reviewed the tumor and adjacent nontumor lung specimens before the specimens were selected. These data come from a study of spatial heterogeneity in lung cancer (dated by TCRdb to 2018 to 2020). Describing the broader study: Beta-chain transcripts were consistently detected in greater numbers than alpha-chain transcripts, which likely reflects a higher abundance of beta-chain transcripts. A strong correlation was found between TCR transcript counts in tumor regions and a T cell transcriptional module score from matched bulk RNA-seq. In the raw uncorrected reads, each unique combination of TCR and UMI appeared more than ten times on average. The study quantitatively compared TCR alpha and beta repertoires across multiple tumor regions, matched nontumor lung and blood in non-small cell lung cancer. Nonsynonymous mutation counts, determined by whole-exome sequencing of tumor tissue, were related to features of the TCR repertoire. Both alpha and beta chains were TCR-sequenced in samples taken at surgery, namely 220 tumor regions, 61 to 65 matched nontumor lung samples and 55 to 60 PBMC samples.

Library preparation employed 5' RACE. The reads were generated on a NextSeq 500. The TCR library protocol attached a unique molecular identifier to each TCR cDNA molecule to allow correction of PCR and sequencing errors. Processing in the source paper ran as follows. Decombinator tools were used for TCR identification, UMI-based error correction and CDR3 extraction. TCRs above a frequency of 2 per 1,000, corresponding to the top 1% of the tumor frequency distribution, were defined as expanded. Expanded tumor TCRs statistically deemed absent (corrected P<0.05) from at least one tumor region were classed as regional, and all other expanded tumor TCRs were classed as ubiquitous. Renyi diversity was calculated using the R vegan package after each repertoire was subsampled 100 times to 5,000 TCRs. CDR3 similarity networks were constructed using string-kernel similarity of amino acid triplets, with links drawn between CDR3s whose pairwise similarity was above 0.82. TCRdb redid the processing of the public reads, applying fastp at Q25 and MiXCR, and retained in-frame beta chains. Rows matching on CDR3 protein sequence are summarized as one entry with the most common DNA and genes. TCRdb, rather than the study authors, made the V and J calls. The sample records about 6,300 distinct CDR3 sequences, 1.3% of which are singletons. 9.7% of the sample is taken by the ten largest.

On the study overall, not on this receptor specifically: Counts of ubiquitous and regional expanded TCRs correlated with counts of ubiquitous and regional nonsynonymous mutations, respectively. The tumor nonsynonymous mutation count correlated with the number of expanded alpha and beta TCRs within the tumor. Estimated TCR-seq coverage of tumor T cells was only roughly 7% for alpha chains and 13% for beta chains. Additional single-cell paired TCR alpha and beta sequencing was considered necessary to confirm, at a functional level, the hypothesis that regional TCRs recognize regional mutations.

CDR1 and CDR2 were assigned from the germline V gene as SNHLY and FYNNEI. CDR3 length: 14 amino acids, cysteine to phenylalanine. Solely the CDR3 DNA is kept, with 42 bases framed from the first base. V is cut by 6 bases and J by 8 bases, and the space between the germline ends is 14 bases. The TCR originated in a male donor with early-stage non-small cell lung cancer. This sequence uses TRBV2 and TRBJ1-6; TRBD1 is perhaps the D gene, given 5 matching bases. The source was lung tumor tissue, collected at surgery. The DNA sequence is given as TGTGCCAGCAGCGCGGGACCGCAGGATTCACCCCTCCACTTT. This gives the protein CASSAGPQDSPLHF.